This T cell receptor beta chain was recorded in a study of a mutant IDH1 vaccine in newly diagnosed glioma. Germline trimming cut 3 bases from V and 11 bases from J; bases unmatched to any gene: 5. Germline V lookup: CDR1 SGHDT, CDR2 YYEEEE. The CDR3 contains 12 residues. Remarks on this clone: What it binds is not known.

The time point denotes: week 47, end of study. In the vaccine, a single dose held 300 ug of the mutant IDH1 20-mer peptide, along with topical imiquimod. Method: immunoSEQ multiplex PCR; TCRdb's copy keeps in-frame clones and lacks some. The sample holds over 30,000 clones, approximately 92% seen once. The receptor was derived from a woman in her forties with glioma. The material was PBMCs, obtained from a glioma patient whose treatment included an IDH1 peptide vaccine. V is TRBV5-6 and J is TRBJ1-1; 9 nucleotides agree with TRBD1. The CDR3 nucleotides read TGTGCCAGCAGCTGGGGGACAGGGACGGCTTTCTTT. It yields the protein CASSWGTGTAFF. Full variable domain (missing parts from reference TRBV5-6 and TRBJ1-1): DAGVTQSPTHLIKTRGQQVTLRCSPKSGHDTVSWYQQALGQGPQFIFQYYEEEERQRGNFPDRFSGHQFPNYSSELNVNALLLGDSALYLCASSWGTGTAFFGQGTRLTVV.